The T cell receptor (beta chain) under discussion was sequenced for a study of T-cell reconstitution after alpha-beta-depleted transplantation in children. Regarding the study as a whole: Reported findings indicate that, about two months after transplant, alpha-beta T cells came from several hundred expanded clones, which were derived from non-depleted graft cells. In some patients, recipient T cells and intrathymic progenitors surviving conditioning explained high day-60 diversity. Fresh T-cell production supplied most of the T-cell counts and diversity seen one year after transplant.

The CDR3 spans 13 residues. Germline V CDR1 and CDR2: SNHLY, FYNNEI. Trimming took 6 bases from V and 0 from J, leaving 8 bases between them. TCRbeta library construction was performed incorporating unique molecular identifiers. From the PCR reads, TCRdb called clonotypes with MiXCR, one entry per CDR3 protein. The sample lists under 450,000 distinct CDR3 sequences, roughly 15% occurring once. Details on this clonotype: Its antigen is as yet unknown.

The chain is built from TRBV2 and TRBJ1-1; D uncertain. This clonotype was obtained from a boy in the first two years of life who had a stem cell transplant for Wiskott-Aldrich syndrome, so the T cells may come from the graft donor. Sample: PBMCs, mostly from graft donor cells, taken 360 days after TCRalphabeta/CD19-depleted stem cell transplant. The CDR3 DNA is TGTGCCAGCAGCGGTGATGTGAACACTGAAGCTTTCTTT. Its protein product is CASSGDVNTEAFF.